This T cell receptor beta chain was sequenced for a study of blood T cells in healthy people across ages. Study-level background: Per two T cells, about one barcoded beta molecule was captured through template switching.

Extracted total RNA amounted to at least 5.5 micrograms for each sample. Germline values: CDR1 MNHEY, CDR2 SMNVEV (reference sequence). The CDR3 covers 13 residues. Study-level findings and limits: Older age coincided with a roughly linear decline in TCR beta diversity per million T cells. The study could not conclusively compare naive and antigen-experienced cells, given its unsorted PBMCs.

A J-beta primer mix and a sample-barcoded 5' primer were used in a second PCR of about 7 to 12 cycles. TCRdb independently ran MiXCR on the 5' RACE reads; one entry per CDR3 protein. The repertoire holds fewer than 2 million distinct CDR3 sequences, with approximately 39% as singletons. As regards this clonotype: What it binds is unknown.

The clonotype was recovered from a human donor in good health. This chain connects TRBV27 to TRBJ1-5, with D possibly being TRBD1 (5 bases). The specimen sequenced was blood. The CDR3 loop is CTTGGGGNQPQHF. CDR3 DNA: TGTACCACCGGGGGGGGTGGCAATCAGCCCCAGCATTTT.